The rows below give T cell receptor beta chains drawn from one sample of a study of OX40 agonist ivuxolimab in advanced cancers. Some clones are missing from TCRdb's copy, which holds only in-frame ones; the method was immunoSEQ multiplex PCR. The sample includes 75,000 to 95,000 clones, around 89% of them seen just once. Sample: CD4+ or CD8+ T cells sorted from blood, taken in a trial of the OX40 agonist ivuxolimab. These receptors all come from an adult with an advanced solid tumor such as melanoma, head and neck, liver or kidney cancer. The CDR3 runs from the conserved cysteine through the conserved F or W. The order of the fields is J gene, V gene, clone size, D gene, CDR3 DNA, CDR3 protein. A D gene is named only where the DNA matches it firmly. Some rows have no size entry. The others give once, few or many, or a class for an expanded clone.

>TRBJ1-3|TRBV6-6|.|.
TGTGCCAGCAGTCTTACTCGGACGTCGGATGGAAACACCATATATTTT
CASSLTRTSDGNTIYF
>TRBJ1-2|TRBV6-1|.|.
TGTGCCAGCAGTGCCGACAGCTATGGCTACACCTTC
CASSADSYGYTF
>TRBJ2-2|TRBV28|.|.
TGTGCCAGCAGGAAACAGGGCACCGGGGAGCTGTTTTTT
CASRKQGTGELFF
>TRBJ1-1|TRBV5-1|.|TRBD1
TGCGCCAGCAGCTACAGGACAGGCCCTTATGAAGCTTTCTTT
CASSYRTGPYEAFF
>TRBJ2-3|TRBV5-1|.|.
TGCGCCAGCAGCTTGGGTCCTGGGAATGCAGATACGCAGTATTTT
CASSLGPGNADTQYF
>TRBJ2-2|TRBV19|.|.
TGTGCCAGCGCCGGAGAGTACACCGGGGAGCTGTTTTTT
CASAGEYTGELFF
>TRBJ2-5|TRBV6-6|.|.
TGTGCCAGCAGTTACCCCCAGGACTGGGGGCAAGAGACCCAGTACTTC
CASSYPQDWGQETQYF
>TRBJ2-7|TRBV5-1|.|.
TGCGCCAGCAGCTCTGGCGACTCAAGGGAGCAGTACTTC
CASSSGDSREQYF
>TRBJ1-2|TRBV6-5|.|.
TGTGCCAGCAGTCACGAACCCAGAATCTATGGCTACACCTTC
CASSHEPRIYGYTF
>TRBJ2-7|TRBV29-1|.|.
TGCAGCGTTGGCTCCTACGAGCAGTACTTC
CSVGSYEQYF
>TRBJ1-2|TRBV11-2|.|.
TGTGCCAGCAGCCTCCTGACATATGGCTACACCTTC
CASSLLTYGYTF
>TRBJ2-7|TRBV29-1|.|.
TGCAGCGTTGAAGAGGACGGTGGCTACGAGCAGTACTTC
CSVEEDGGYEQYF
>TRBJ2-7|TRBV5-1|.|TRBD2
TGCGCCAGCAGCTTGGCGGTGGGGGGGATCGAGCAGTACTTC
CASSLAVGGIEQYF
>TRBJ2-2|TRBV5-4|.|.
TGTGCCAGCAGCTTGGTAGGGACCGGGGAGCTGTTTTTT
CASSLVGTGELFF
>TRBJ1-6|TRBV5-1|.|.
TGCGCCAGCAGCTTGGCTACCGGGACCTCTGATTCACCCCTCCACTTT
CASSLATGTSDSPLHF
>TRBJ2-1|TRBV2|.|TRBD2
TGTGCCAGCACTAGCGGGAGGAACCGGTCGTGGTTCTTC
CASTSGRNRSWFF
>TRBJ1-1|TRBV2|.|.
TGTGCCAGCAGTGAAAATGAAGCTTTCTTT
CASSENEAFF
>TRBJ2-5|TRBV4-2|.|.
TGTGCCAGCAGCCAAGACCGAGTAACCGAGACCCAGTACTTC
CASSQDRVTETQYF
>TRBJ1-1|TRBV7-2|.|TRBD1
TGTGCCAGCAGCCTCCAGGGGGGCACTGAAGCTTTCTTT
CASSLQGGTEAFF
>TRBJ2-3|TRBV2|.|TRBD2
TGTGCCAGCAGTGAACTGTTCCCAGCGGGGGCGACAGATACGCAGTATTTT
CASSELFPAGATDTQYF
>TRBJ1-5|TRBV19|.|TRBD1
TGTGCCAGCTCGGACAGGGTATATCAGCCCCAGCATTTT
CASSDRVYQPQHF
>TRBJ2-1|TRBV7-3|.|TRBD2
TGTGCCAGCAGCTTAAGGGAGGGTGAGCAGTTCTTC
CASSLREGEQFF
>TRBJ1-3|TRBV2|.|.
TGTGCCAGCAGGTCGGGACAAGCTTTCTCTGGAAACACCATATATTTT
CASRSGQAFSGNTIYF
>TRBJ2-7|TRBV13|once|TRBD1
TGTGCCAGCAGCCCCCCAGGGGGACAATTGCACTCCTACGAGCAGTACTTC
CASSPPGGQLHSYEQYF
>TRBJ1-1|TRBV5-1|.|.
TGCGCCAGCAGCTTGGAGGGACATTTAGATGAAGCTTTCTTT
CASSLEGHLDEAFF
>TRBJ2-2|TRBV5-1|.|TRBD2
TGCGCCAGCAGCTTACTAGCGGCCCATAGCGGGGAGCTGTTTTTT
CASSLLAAHSGELFF